The sequence of this T cell receptor (beta chain) was determined in a study of OX40 agonist ivuxolimab in advanced cancers. Using immunoSEQ multiplex PCR, the repertoire was profiled, and TCRdb retains in-frame clones only, with some absent. The data show 18,000 or so clones, about 80% seen once. Trimming removed 5 bases at V and 6 bases at J, with 13 bases between. The germline gives CDR1 MNHNS, CDR2 SASEGT. The CDR3 loop spans 13 amino acids. This clonotype originated in an adult with an advanced solid tumor such as melanoma, head and neck, liver or kidney cancer. The chain links TRBV6-1 to TRBJ1-2; the D gene is possibly TRBD1 (6 bases). The source material was CD4+ or CD8+ T cells sorted from blood, sampled in a trial of the OX40 agonist ivuxolimab. The CDR3 DNA is TGTGCCAGCAGTCCGAACAGGGCGAATGGCTACACCTTC. It is translated as CASSPNRANGYTF.